Following are 18 T cell receptor beta chains from one sample sequenced in a study of T cells in localized non-small cell lung cancer. TCRdb's table, derived via immunoSEQ multiplex PCR, lists solely in-frame clones and lacks some. Altogether 40,000 to 60,000 clones are present, around 86% being singletons, with the ten largest covering 15% to 20%. This sample comprised PBMCs, obtained before any cancer treatment. Receptors originate from a female donor with stage II lung adenocarcinoma.

The chain combines TRBV29-1 with TRBJ1-4, with 10 bases that match TRBD1. The germline gives CDR1 SQVTM, CDR2 ANQGSEA. Trimming took 6 bases from V and 8 from J; bases not matched to a gene: 9. The CDR3 spans 14 residues. This CDR3 reads CSVDKTGGGEKLFF. The CDR3 nucleotides read TGCAGCGTAGACAAGACAGGGGGCGGCGAAAAACTGTTTTTT.

The chain combines TRBV6-5 with TRBJ2-7; a weak D match, TRBD1 (5 bases). The CDR3 loop spans 14 amino acids. The V end lost 6 bases, the J end lost 6 bases, and 18 bases lay between the germline ends. Germline V gene data show CDR1 as MNHEY and CDR2 as SVGAGI. CDR3 in amino acids: CASSRQGRSTEQYF. Written as DNA, the CDR3 is TGTGCCAGCAGCCGCCAGGGAAGGTCGACCGAGCAGTACTTC.

CDR3: CASSRSSEEAFF. In nucleotides, the CDR3 is TGTGCCAGCAGCCGCAGTTCAGAAGAAGCTTTCTTT. This chain connects TRBV6-5 to TRBJ1-1; D is unclear. Trimming took 6 bases from V and 8 from J, leaving 13 bases between them. CDR3 size: 12 residues. Looked up from germline, CDR1 is MNHEY and CDR2 is SVGAGI.

The CDR3 nucleotides are TGTGCCAGCAGTTACTTGAGGGGCACTGAAGCTTTCTTT. This sequence encodes CASSYLRGTEAFF. This sequence joins TRBV6-6 and TRBJ1-1; D perhaps matches TRBD1 (5 bases). The CDR3 spans 13 residues. The germline gives CDR1 MNHNY, CDR2 SVGAGI (reference sequence). Trimming took 1 base from V and 4 from J, leaving 7 bases between them.

This rearrangement joins TRBV5-1 to TRBJ1-2; 9 nucleotides line up with TRBD1. The germline V gene encodes CDR1 SGHRS and CDR2 YFSETQ. Unmatched junction bases numbered 4, after V lost 4 bases and J lost 6 bases. CDR3 length: 13 residues. The CDR3 loop reads CASSRGQGNGYTF. The CDR3 DNA sequence: TGCGCCAGCAGCCGTGGACAGGGGAATGGCTACACCTTC.

The chain couples TRBV5-4 to TRBJ2-5; D is ambiguous. V shed 4 bases and J shed 3 bases, with 7 bases lying between them. The CDR3 length is 12 residues. Per the germline V gene, CDR1 is SGHNT and CDR2 is YYREEE (reference sequence). The CDR3 sequence: CASSHIEETQYF. The DNA of the CDR3 is TGTGCCAGCAGCCATATAGAAGAGACCCAGTACTTC.

This clone was found once. This chain's CDR3 is CTDVGGTEAFF. The DNA of the CDR3 is TGCACAGACGTTGGAGGGACTGAAGCTTTCTTT. V usage is TRBV1 and J usage is TRBJ1-1. TRBV1 is given as a pseudogene. The CDR3 sequence is 11 residues long.

The chain employs TRBV19 and TRBJ1-2, with TRBD1 matching over 7 bases. Germline CDR1 and CDR2: LNHDA and SQIVND (reference sequence). V trimming: 8 bases; J trimming: 0 bases; junction bases outside the gene matches: 6. This CDR3 spans 14 amino acids. The CDR3 DNA follows: TGTGCCAGTGGCAGGGGGGCGGCTAACTATGGCTACACCTTC. It specifies CASGRGAANYGYTF.

The chain joins TRBV19 to TRBJ2-7, with unresolved D. V lost 5 bases and J lost 5, with 13 bases in between. Germline V gene lookup returns CDR1 LNHDA and CDR2 SQIVND (reference sequence). CDR3 length: 13 amino acids. The DNA for the CDR3 is TGTGCCAGTAGTCGAACGGTGCTCCACGAGCAGTACTTC. It translates to CASSRTVLHEQYF.

This chain uses TRBV6-5 with TRBJ1-1, with 9 nucleotides matching TRBD1. The ends lost 10 bases at V and 6 bases at J; junction bases unmatched: 9. Germline assignment: CDR1 MNHEY and CDR2 SVGAGI. The CDR3 loop spans 13 amino acids. The CDR3 nucleotides are TGTGCCACACGGACAGGGGAATTCGCTGAAGCTTTCTTT. Protein product: CATRTGEFAEAFF.

In this sample, this clone turned up a few times. The rearrangement joins TRBV7-9 to TRBJ1-2; D unresolved. The CDR3 loop spans 14 amino acids. Germline loops: CDR1 SEHNR, CDR2 FQNEAQ (reference sequence). The V end was cut by 0 bases, the J end by 7 bases, with 12 bases between. This chain's CDR3 is CASSLADSVGGYTF. The CDR3 nucleotides read TGTGCCAGCAGCTTAGCTGACTCTGTGGGTGGCTACACCTTC.

The chain couples TRBV18 to TRBJ1-1; a weak D match, TRBD1 (5 bases). Germline V CDR1 and CDR2: KGHSH, LQKENI. The CDR3 spans 12 residues. V lost 3 bases and J lost 5, with 7 bases in between. For the CDR3, the DNA is TGTGCCAGCTCACCGCAGGGAACTGAAGCTTTCTTT. This sequence encodes CASSPQGTEAFF. Looking up the rest from reference TRBV18 and TRBJ1-1 gives the full variable domain: NAGVMQNPRHLVRRRGQEARLRCSPMKGHSHVYWYRQLPEEGLKFMVYLQKENIIDESGMPKERFSAEFPKEGPSILRIQQVVRGDSAAYFCASSPQGTEAFFGQGTRLTVV.

This clone was seen more than once but under ten times. The rearrangement joins TRBV6-1 to TRBJ2-3; D is ambiguous. Looked up from germline, CDR1 is MNHNS and CDR2 is SASEGT. The CDR3 has 12 residues. The V end lost 4 bases, the J end lost 4 bases, and 6 bases lay between the germline ends. CDR3 nucleotide sequence: TGTGCCAGCAGTGTATGGGCAGATACGCAGTATTTT. Amino acid sequence: CASSVWADTQYF.

The chain couples TRBV7-9 to TRBJ1-1; D not resolved. This CDR3 comprises 14 residues. Trimming shortened V by 4 bases and J by 1 base, and 10 bases separated the two germline ends. Germline V gives CDR1 SEHNR, CDR2 FQNEAQ (reference sequence). CDR3 in DNA: TGTGCCAGCAGCTCAGAGAGGTCGAACACTGAAGCTTTCTTT. As protein: CASSSERSNTEAFF.

The V gene is TRBV18, the J gene TRBJ2-7; 8 bases match TRBD1. V gave up 3 bases and J gave up 5 bases; unmatched junction bases: 6. CDR1 and CDR2 (germline): KGHSH, LQKENI. The CDR3 is 14 amino acids. CDR3 coding DNA: TGTGCCAGCTCACCCTCGACAGGGGAGAACGAGCAGTACTTC. Residues: CASSPSTGENEQYF.

The chain employs TRBV11-1 and TRBJ2-1; D is unclear. CDR1 SGHAT and CDR2 FQDESV come from the germline V gene (reference sequence). The V end lost 5 bases, the J end lost 15 bases, and 14 bases lay between the germline ends. This CDR3 comprises 11 residues. DNA for the CDR3: TGTGCCAGCAGCCGGAACACGGTTCTGTTCTTC. Translating gives CASSRNTVLFF. Drawing the rest from reference TRBV11-1 and TRBJ2-1, the complete variable domain is EAEVAQSPRYKITEKSQAVAFWCDPISGHATLYWYRQILGQGPELLVQFQDESVVDDSQLPKDRFSAERLKGVDSTLKIQPAELGDSAMYLCASSRNTVLFFGPGTRLTVL.

This chain connects TRBV29-1 to TRBJ2-7, with D possibly TRBD2 on 6 matching bases. This CDR3 is built from 15 residues. The V and J ends lost 4 bases and 0 bases respectively, with 16 bases between them. Germline CDR1 reads SQVTM; CDR2 reads ANQGSEA. The CDR3 loop is CSVVPQEGSSYEQYF. CDR3 DNA sequence: TGCAGCGTTGTCCCCCAGGAGGGTAGCTCCTACGAGCAGTACTTC.

The chain couples TRBV7-9 to TRBJ1-1; D gene ambiguous. The CDR3 runs 12 residues. Between the trimmed V and J ends, which lost 3 bases and 6 bases, there was a span of 8 bases. Germline-derived CDR1 and CDR2 are SEHNR and FQNEAQ (reference sequence). As DNA, the CDR3 is TGTGCCAGCAGCTTTAATGGTCCTGAAGCTTTCTTT. Its translation is CASSFNGPEAFF.